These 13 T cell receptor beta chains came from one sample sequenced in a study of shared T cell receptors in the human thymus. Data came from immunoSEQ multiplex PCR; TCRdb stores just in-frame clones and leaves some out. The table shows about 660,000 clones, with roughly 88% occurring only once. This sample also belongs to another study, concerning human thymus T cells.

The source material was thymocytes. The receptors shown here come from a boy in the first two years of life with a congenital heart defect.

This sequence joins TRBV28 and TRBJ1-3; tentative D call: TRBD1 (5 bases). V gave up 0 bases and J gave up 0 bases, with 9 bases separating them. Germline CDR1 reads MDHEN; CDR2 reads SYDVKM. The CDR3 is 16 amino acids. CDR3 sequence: CASSLWSGGSGNTIYF. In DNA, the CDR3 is TGTGCCAGCAGTTTATGGTCCGGGGGCTCTGGAAACACCATATATTTT.

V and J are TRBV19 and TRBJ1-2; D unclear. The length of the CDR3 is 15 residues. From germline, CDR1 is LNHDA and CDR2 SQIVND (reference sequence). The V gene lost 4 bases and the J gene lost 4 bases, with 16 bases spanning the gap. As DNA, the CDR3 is TGTGCCAGTAGTAATGGAACAGAAGGAAGCTATGGCTACACCTTC. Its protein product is CASSNGTEGSYGYTF.

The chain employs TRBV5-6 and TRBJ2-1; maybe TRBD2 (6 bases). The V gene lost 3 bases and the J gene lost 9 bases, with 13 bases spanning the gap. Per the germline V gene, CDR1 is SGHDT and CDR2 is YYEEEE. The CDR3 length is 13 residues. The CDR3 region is CASSSTLACEQFF. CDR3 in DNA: TGTGCCAGCAGCTCGACACTAGCTTGTGAGCAGTTCTTC.

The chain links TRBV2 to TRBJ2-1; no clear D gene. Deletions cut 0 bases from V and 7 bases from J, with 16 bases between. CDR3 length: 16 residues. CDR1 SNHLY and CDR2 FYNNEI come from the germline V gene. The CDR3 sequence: CASSEAETFSQNEQFF. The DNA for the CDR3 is TGTGCCAGCAGTGAAGCGGAGACCTTCTCCCAAAATGAGCAGTTCTTC.

The CDR3 here is CASSSPLSGRDCEQFF. The DNA of the CDR3 is TGTGCCAGCAGCAGCCCCTTGAGCGGGAGGGATTGTGAGCAGTTCTTC. This sequence joins TRBV5-4 and TRBJ2-1, with 10 bases identical to TRBD2. Germline CDR1 SGHNT, CDR2 YYREEE (reference sequence). V gave up 4 bases and J gave up 9 bases; unmatched junction bases: 13. The CDR3 has 16 amino acids.

The CDR3 bases are TGTGCCAGTAGTATTGTCCCTAGCGGGAGCTACGAGCAGTACTTC. It translates to CASSIVPSGSYEQYF. This chain connects TRBV19 to TRBJ2-7; 10 bases agree with TRBD2. The trim removed 3 bases at V and 3 bases at J, leaving 5 bases unmatched. The CDR3 has 15 residues. Per germline, CDR1 LNHDA and CDR2 SQIVND (reference sequence).

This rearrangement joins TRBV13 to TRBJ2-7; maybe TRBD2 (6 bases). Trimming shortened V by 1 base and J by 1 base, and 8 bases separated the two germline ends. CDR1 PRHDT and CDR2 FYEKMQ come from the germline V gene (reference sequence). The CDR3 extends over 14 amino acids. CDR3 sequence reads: CASSLERGSYEQYF. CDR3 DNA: TGTGCCAGCAGCTTAGAACGGGGGTCCTACGAGCAGTACTTC.

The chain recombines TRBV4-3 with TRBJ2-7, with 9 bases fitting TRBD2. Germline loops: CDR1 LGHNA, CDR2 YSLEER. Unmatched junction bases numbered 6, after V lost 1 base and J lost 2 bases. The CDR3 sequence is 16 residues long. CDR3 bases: TGCGCCAGCAGCCAAGCCAGCGGGAGGCTCGCCTACGAGCAGTACTTC. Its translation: CASSQASGRLAYEQYF.

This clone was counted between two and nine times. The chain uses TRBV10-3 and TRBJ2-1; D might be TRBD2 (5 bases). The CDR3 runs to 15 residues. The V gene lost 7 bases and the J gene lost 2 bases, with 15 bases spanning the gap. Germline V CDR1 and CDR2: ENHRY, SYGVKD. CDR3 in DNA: TGTGCCATCACAGCGAGGGCCGGTCCCTACAATGAGCAGTTCTTC. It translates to CAITARAGPYNEQFF.

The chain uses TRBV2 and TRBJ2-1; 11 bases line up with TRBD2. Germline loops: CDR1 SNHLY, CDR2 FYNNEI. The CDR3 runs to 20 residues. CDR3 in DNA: TGTGCTAGACGAAAACTTATGCTAGCGGGAGGACCCCACTCCTACAATGAGCAGTTCTTC. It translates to CARRKLMLAGGPHSYNEQFF.

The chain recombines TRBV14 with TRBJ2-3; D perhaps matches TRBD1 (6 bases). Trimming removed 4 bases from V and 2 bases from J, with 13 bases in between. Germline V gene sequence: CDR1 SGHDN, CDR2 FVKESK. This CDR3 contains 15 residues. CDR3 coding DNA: TGTGCCAGCAGCCCCCTCTGGACAGACACAGATACGCAGTATTTT. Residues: CASSPLWTDTDTQYF. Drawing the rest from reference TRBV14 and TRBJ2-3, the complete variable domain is EAGVTQFPSHSVIEKGQTVTLRCDPISGHDNLYWYRRVMGKEIKFLLHFVKESKQDESGMPNNRFLAERTGGTYSTLKVQPAELEDSGVYFCASSPLWTDTDTQYFGPGTRLTVL.

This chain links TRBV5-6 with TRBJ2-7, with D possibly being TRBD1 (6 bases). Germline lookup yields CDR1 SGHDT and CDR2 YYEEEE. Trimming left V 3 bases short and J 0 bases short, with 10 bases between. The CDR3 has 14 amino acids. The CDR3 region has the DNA TGTGCCAGCAGCTCCTCGGGACACTCCTACGAGCAGTACTTC. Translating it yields CASSSSGHSYEQYF.

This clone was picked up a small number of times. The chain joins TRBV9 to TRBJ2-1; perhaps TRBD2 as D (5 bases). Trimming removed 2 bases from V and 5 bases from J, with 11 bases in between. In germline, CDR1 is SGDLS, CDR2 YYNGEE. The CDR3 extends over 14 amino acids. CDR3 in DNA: TGTGCCAGCAGCGTCAGCGGAAGGGACAATGAGCAGTTCTTC. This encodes CASSVSGRDNEQFF.